One sample yielded the 29 T cell receptor beta chains listed below, sequenced in a study of beta chain features in type 1 diabetes. Sequencing targeted expressed TCRB transcripts, as all isolated RNA had been reverse transcribed. Clones were sequenced by immunoSEQ multiplex PCR, and TCRdb holds only the in-frame ones, with some missing. This table has hundreds of thousands of clones, over 11% appearing once. Study-level points and caveats: Moderately but significantly shorter TCRB CDR3s were found in Type 1 diabetes patients in all four CD4+ subsets.

The antigens for these receptors are not known. The specimen was naive CD4+ T cells from blood. The receptors shown here come from a man aged 18 to 29 with type 1 diabetes.

This clone was counted only a few times. This specimen includes other DNA sequences encoding the same CDR3. The V and J genes are TRBV7-2 and TRBJ2-3, with D unresolved. The CDR3 totals 11 residues. CDR1 SGHTA and CDR2 FQGNSA come from the germline V gene. Trimming left V 5 bases short and J 6 bases short, with 6 bases between. The DNA of the CDR3 is TGTGCCAGCAGCCTGGCCGATACGCAGTATTTT. Its protein product is CASSLADTQYF.

The table lists this clone with a few counts. Compared with germline, one end of the junction differs, possibly owing to a read error. The V call is TRBV28, the J call TRBJ2-7; D gene unclear. The germline CDR1 and CDR2 sequences are MDHEN and SYDVKM. The CDR3 is made up of 14 amino acids. CDR3 sequence reads: CASGFGLPLYEQYF. DNA of the CDR3: TGTGCCAGCGGTTTTGGCCTGCCCCTCTACGAGCAGTACTTC. Filled out from reference TRBV28 and TRBJ2-7, the complete variable domain reads DVKVTQSSRYLVKRTGEKVFLECVQDMDHENMFWYRQDPGLGLRLIYFSYDVKMKEKGDIPEGYSVSREKKERFSLILESASTNQTSMYLCASGFGLPLYEQYFGPGTRLTVT.

The chain joins TRBV2 to TRBJ2-5, with D maybe TRBD1 (5 bases). Germline CDR1 is SNHLY and CDR2 is FYNNEI. CDR3 length: 13 amino acids. With 6 bases removed from V and 7 bases from J, the gap between germline ends came to 15 bases. This chain's CDR3 is CASSSAGFGTQYF. The CDR3 region has the DNA TGTGCCAGCAGCTCAGCAGGGTTTGGGACCCAGTACTTC.

This clone has more than one count but fewer than ten. V gene TRBV30 combines with J gene TRBJ2-1; D ambiguous. This CDR3 comprises 12 residues. Germline CDR1 is GTSNPN and CDR2 is SVGIG (reference sequence). The V end was cut by 7 bases, the J end by 4 bases, with 11 bases between. The CDR3, as DNA: TGTGCCTCGACGGTAACGTACAATGAGCAGTTCTTC. Translated, it gives CASTVTYNEQFF.

This clone was recorded a few times. The chain recombines TRBV18 with TRBJ2-7; 8 nucleotides align to TRBD1. CDR3 size: 14 residues. Trimming cost V 5 bases and J 6 bases; bases outside gene matches: 9. In germline, CDR1 is KGHSH, CDR2 LQKENI. The CDR3 DNA reads as TGTGCCAGCTCATCGGGACAGGTCGTCGGCGAGCAGTACTTC. Protein product: CASSSGQVVGEQYF.

This clone turned up a few times. This chain connects TRBV30 to TRBJ1-2; D remains ambiguous. The V end was cut by 6 bases, the J end by 2 bases, with 10 bases between. This CDR3 region has 12 residues. Looked up from germline, CDR1 is GTSNPN and CDR2 is SVGIG (reference sequence). CDR3 DNA: TGTGCCTGTATAAGTCCCAACTATGGCTACACCTTC. This encodes CACISPNYGYTF.

This clone was seen more than once but under ten times. This chain links TRBV9 with TRBJ1-3; TRBD1 is a possible D gene (5 bases). V was shortened by 0 bases and J by 6 bases, with 10 bases between the two germline ends. The CDR3 spans 14 residues. Germline V gene sequence: CDR1 SGDLS, CDR2 YYNGEE. The CDR3 DNA reads TGTGCCAGCAGCGTAGAGGGGTCGGCAAACACCATATATTTT. Its translation: CASSVEGSANTIYF. The variable domain in full, with the rest retrieved from reference TRBV9 and TRBJ1-3, is DSGVTQTPKHLITATGQRVTLRCSPRSGDLSVYWYQQSLDQGLQFLIQYYNGEERAKGNILERFSAQQFPDLHSELNLSSLELGDSALYFCASSVEGSANTIYFGEGSWLTVV.

V gene TRBV25-1 combines with J gene TRBJ1-2, with D perhaps matching TRBD1 (5 bases). The CDR3 extends over 14 amino acids. Germline V gene lookup returns CDR1 MGHDK and CDR2 SYGVNS. Trimming took 2 bases from V and 14 from J, leaving 21 bases between them. The CDR3 reads CASSEEDTAPARTF. The CDR3, as DNA: TGTGCCAGCAGTGAAGAGGACACCGCGCCGGCTCGGACCTTC.

This chain joins TRBV4-3 and TRBJ1-2, with D possibly TRBD1 on 5 matching bases. CDR3 size: 14 residues. With 3 bases removed from V and 8 bases from J, the gap between germline ends came to 16 bases. Germline CDR1 and CDR2: LGHNA and YSLEER. The CDR3 loop reads CASSQDSGVGGYTF. In DNA form, the CDR3 reads TGCGCCAGCAGCCAGGACTCGGGGGTGGGCGGCTACACCTTC.

The J gene is TRBJ2-7, the V gene TRBV30, with 8 bases identical to TRBD2. CDR1 is GTSNPN, CDR2 SVGIG, per germline (reference sequence). Germline trimming cut 0 bases from V and 5 bases from J; bases unmatched to any gene: 15. This CDR3 spans 17 amino acids. The DNA for the CDR3 is TGTGCCTGGAGTGTCAAACCCCGGGGGGGACTAGTCCACGAGCAGTACTTC. Protein product: CAWSVKPRGGLVHEQYF.

The chain is built from TRBV2 and TRBJ1-2, with a possible D match to TRBD1 (5 bases). CDR1 is SNHLY and CDR2 is FYNNEI in the germline V gene. The CDR3 sequence is 13 residues long. With 1 base removed from V and 7 bases from J, the gap between germline ends came to 10 bases. CDR3 sequence (DNA): TGTGCCAGCAGTGAAGGGACATTTGCTGGCTACACCTTC. This encodes CASSEGTFAGYTF.

This clone was seen only a few times. This sequence joins TRBV10-3 and TRBJ1-2; 7 positions match TRBD1. This CDR3 has 13 residues. CDR1 is ENHRY, CDR2 SYGVKD, per germline. V gave up 8 bases and J gave up 1 base; unmatched junction bases: 4. CDR3 in amino acids: CAIGTDVNYGYTF. CDR3 nucleotides: TGTGCCATCGGGACAGATGTTAACTATGGCTACACCTTC.

This clone has just a few counts. CDR3 nucleotides: TGTGCCAGCAGTTATAGACAGCATGGCAATCAGCCCCAGCATTTT. Amino acids: CASSYRQHGNQPQHF. The J gene is TRBJ1-5, the V gene TRBV6-5, with a tentative D call TRBD1 (5 bases). Germline assignment: CDR1 MNHEY and CDR2 SVGAGI. Trimming took 3 bases from V and 2 from J, leaving 11 bases between them. The CDR3 spans 15 residues.

The gene calls are TRBV2 and TRBJ2-2, with D possibly being TRBD2 (6 bases). Germline V gives CDR1 SNHLY, CDR2 FYNNEI. V was clipped by 4 bases and J by 2 bases, with 8 bases between them. The CDR3 has 14 residues. Here the CDR3 reads CASSVSGNTGELFF. Here the CDR3 DNA reads TGTGCCAGCAGTGTTAGCGGTAACACCGGGGAGCTGTTTTTT.

The chain uses TRBV2 and TRBJ1-1, with TRBD1 matching 7 bases. J gave up 0 bases and V 8 bases, and 6 bases lay outside the gene matches. Germline CDR1 is SNHLY and CDR2 is FYNNEI. The CDR3 extends over 14 amino acids. The CDR3 coding sequence is TGTGCCAGCCGGGGACAGACTATGAACACTGAAGCTTTCTTT. Amino acid sequence: CASRGQTMNTEAFF.

In this sample, this clone turned up a few times. The V and J genes are TRBV30 and TRBJ2-7; 12 bases line up with TRBD1. V gave up 5 bases and J gave up 5 bases; unmatched junction bases: 7. The CDR3 has 14 residues. Germline lookup yields CDR1 GTSNPN and CDR2 SVGIG (reference sequence). The CDR3 coding sequence is TGTGCCTGGGCACCGGGACAGGGGGCCAACGAGCAGTACTTC. This translates into CAWAPGQGANEQYF.

This clone was seen more than once but under ten times. The J gene is TRBJ1-4, the V gene TRBV9; D not certain. V was trimmed by 6 bases and J by 5 bases, leaving 11 bases between them. Germline V lookup: CDR1 SGDLS, CDR2 YYNGEE. This CDR3 spans 13 amino acids. This CDR3 reads CASIRSGNEKLFF. For the CDR3, the DNA is TGTGCCAGCATCCGCTCTGGAAATGAAAAACTGTTTTTT.

The chain is built from TRBV1 and TRBJ1-5. TRBV1 is a pseudogene. The CDR3 consists of 15 residues. CDR3 in amino acids: CTSSQVRRDNQPQHF. DNA of the CDR3: TGCACCAGCAGCCAAGTAAGGCGGGACAATCAGCCCCAGCATTTT.

The chain couples TRBV7-9 to TRBJ1-1; D is unresolved. V gave up 1 base and J gave up 0 bases, with 6 bases separating them. Germline V CDR1 and CDR2: SEHNR, FQNEAQ (reference sequence). The CDR3 runs 14 residues. Written as DNA, the CDR3 is TGTGCCAGCAGCTTAGGACACTTGAACACTGAAGCTTTCTTT. Protein: CASSLGHLNTEAFF.

V usage is TRBV11-2 and J usage is TRBJ1-3; 7 bases fit TRBD1. The junction had 4 bases not matched to a gene; V was cut back by 4 bases and J by 1 base. CDR3 length: 15 residues. From germline, CDR1 is SGHAT and CDR2 FQNNGV. CDR3 in DNA: TGTGCCAGCAGCTCAATACAGGGGTCTGGAAACACCATATATTTT. It specifies CASSSIQGSGNTIYF.

In its sample, this clone was seen a few times. V and J are TRBV30 and TRBJ2-3; D not certain. Germline CDR1 reads GTSNPN; CDR2 reads SVGIG (reference sequence). The CDR3 loop spans 12 amino acids. Trimming left V 3 bases short and J 2 bases short, with 6 bases between. The CDR3 coding sequence is TGTGCCTGGAGGGGTATCACAGATACGCAGTATTTT. Its protein product is CAWRGITDTQYF.

The chain has TRBV28 and TRBJ1-2; 10 nucleotides align to TRBD1. Trimming at V came to 3 bases and at J to 0 bases, leaving 7 bases not matched to a gene. The CDR3 has 17 residues. Germline-derived CDR1 and CDR2 are MDHEN and SYDVKM. The CDR3: CASSFPLGQGANYGYTF. The CDR3 DNA reads as TGTGCCAGCAGTTTCCCCCTTGGACAGGGGGCTAACTATGGCTACACCTTC.

This clone turned up a few times. This chain uses TRBV4-2 with TRBJ1-1, with a weak D call TRBD1 (6 bases). The ends were cut back, 4 bases at V and 0 bases at J, with 9 bases in the middle. This CDR3 region has 14 residues. Germline CDR1 LGHNA, CDR2 YNFKEQ. The CDR3 is CASSPGVVNTEAFF. The DNA of the CDR3 is TGTGCCAGCAGCCCAGGGGTGGTGAACACTGAAGCTTTCTTT.

The CDR3 loop reads CASSAYLTDTQYF. DNA of the CDR3: TGTGCCAGCAGCGCCTATTTGACAGATACGCAGTATTTT. V is TRBV9 and J is TRBJ2-3; D not resolved. The CDR3 has 13 residues. In germline, CDR1 is SGDLS, CDR2 YYNGEE. V gave up 3 bases and J gave up 3 bases, with 8 bases separating them. The variable domain in full, completed from reference TRBV9 and TRBJ2-3, reads DSGVTQTPKHLITATGQRVTLRCSPRSGDLSVYWYQQSLDQGLQFLIQYYNGEERAKGNILERFSAQQFPDLHSELNLSSLELGDSALYFCASSAYLTDTQYFGPGTRLTVL.

This chain uses TRBV28 with TRBJ2-3, with D possibly TRBD1 on 5 matching bases. The CDR3 spans 14 residues. Trimming removed 6 bases at V and 0 bases at J, with 10 bases between. Germline CDR1 MDHEN, CDR2 SYDVKM. The CDR3, as DNA: TGTGCCAGCAGCGACAGTGCTAGCACAGATACGCAGTATTTT. This translates into CASSDSASTDTQYF.

The V and J genes are TRBV5-4 and TRBJ2-1; TRBD1 is a possible D gene (6 bases). V lost 4 bases to trimming and J lost 9 bases, with 17 bases between them. Per germline, CDR1 SGHNT and CDR2 YYREEE (reference sequence). This CDR3 is 14 amino acids long. CDR3 DNA: TGTGCCAGCAGCGCCCAGCAGGGGCGGAGTGAGCAGTTCTTC. It encodes CASSAQQGRSEQFF.

On this clone itself: This may arise from a read error, as a much more abundant clone is one base away. The J gene is TRBJ2-7, the V gene TRBV13; no reliable D call. V was trimmed by 1 base and J by 3 bases, leaving 1 base between them. This CDR3 is 11 amino acids long. From germline, CDR1 is PRHDT and CDR2 FYEKMQ (reference sequence). CDR3 in amino acids: CASSLDYEQYF. The CDR3 DNA sequence: TGTGCCAGCAGCTTAGACTACGAGCAGTACTTC. Variable domain in full (rest from reference TRBV13 and TRBJ2-7): AAGVIQSPRHLIKEKRETATLKCYPIPRHDTVYWYQQGPGQDPQFLISFYEKMQSDKGSIPDRFSAQQFSDYHSELNMSSLELGDSALYFCASSLDYEQYFGPGTRLTVT.

The genes are TRBV9 and TRBJ1-4; possibly TRBD1 for D (5 bases). This CDR3 contains 15 residues. Germline CDR1 is SGDLS and CDR2 is YYNGEE. Trimming took off 4 bases at V and 5 bases at J, with 15 bases between the two ends. CDR3 sequence reads: CASSPRPGTNEKLFF. The CDR3 nucleotides are TGTGCCAGCAGCCCCCGTCCGGGGACGAATGAAAAACTGTTTTTT. The full variable domain, rest sourced from reference TRBV9 and TRBJ1-4, is DSGVTQTPKHLITATGQRVTLRCSPRSGDLSVYWYQQSLDQGLQFLIQYYNGEERAKGNILERFSAQQFPDLHSELNLSSLELGDSALYFCASSPRPGTNEKLFFGSGTQLSVL.

The V gene is TRBV6-5, the J gene TRBJ2-3; no definite D call. Per germline, CDR1 MNHEY and CDR2 SVGAGI. The CDR3 runs to 14 residues. The V and J ends lost 6 bases and 8 bases respectively, with 18 bases between them. This CDR3 reads CASRSSFASATQYF. The CDR3 DNA reads as TGTGCCAGCAGATCGTCCTTCGCGTCAGCTACGCAGTATTTT.